Here is one TCR beta chain with its context. Its antigen remains unknown. This PCR relied on a set of 60 Vbeta primers and 13 Jbeta primers. Libraries were prepared by immunoSEQ multiplex PCR; TCRdb keeps only in-frame clonotypes and omits some of them. The sample carries fewer than 150,000 clones, around 72% recorded once. The data originate from a study of cytomegalovirus exposure and HLA in healthy donors. Overall study results and limits: Later work showed greater clonal expansion in HLA-associated TCR beta chains than in equally common others.

This clonotype was obtained from a woman in her forties in good health and CMV-seropositive. Sequencing used PBMCs.

This chain's CDR3 is CASSAYPTGQGSGELFF. The CDR3 coding sequence is TGTGCCAGCAGTGCTTACCCCACGGGACAGGGCTCCGGGGAGCTGTTTTTT. The chain is built from TRBV6-4 and TRBJ2-2, with 9 bases matching TRBD1. This CDR3 contains 17 residues. Trimming removed 4 bases from V and 6 bases from J; junction bases left unmatched: 12. Germline V lookup: CDR1 MRHNA, CDR2 SNTAGT.